This T cell receptor (beta chain) stems from a study of blood T cells in healthy people across ages. There are a few counts of this clonotype. Its antigen is not known. For the second PCR, which ran for about 6 to 12 cycles, a sample-barcoded 5' primer and a J-beta primer mix were used. Each cDNA molecule was tagged by a template-switch adaptor that had 12 random nucleotides. TCRdb passed the 5' RACE reads through MiXCR, listing each CDR3 protein once. The repertoire consists of around 690,000 distinct CDR3 sequences, with under 65% occurring once and the leading ten covering around 37%. Study-wide results and caveats: One million T cells yielded diversity estimates that were considered underestimates. Age brought a roughly linear fall in TCR beta diversity measured per million T cells.

The source material was blood. The clonotype comes from a man aged 55-75 years in good health.

The CDR3 here is CASSFRGMAYNEQFF. In DNA, the CDR3 is TGTGCCAGCAGTTTCCGCGGCATGGCTTACAATGAGCAGTTCTTC. This chain joins TRBV12-3 or TRBV12-4 and TRBJ2-1; no reliable D call. This CDR3 is built from 15 residues. V lost 3 bases, J lost 4 bases, and 13 bases lay in between.